Sequencing of this T cell receptor (beta chain) was carried out in a study of spatial heterogeneity in lung cancer. Whole-study context: The donors, about 78 patients with untreated early-stage non-small cell lung cancer, provided the samples. Detected sequences consistently included more beta-chain ones than alpha-chain ones.

Time point here: blood at routine non-recurrence follow-up after resection. The authors sequenced whole RNA from tumor, nontumor lung or frozen PBMC without sorting. This clonotype occurred a few times. One entry per CDR3 protein, called by TCRdb with MiXCR from the 5' RACE reads. The sample includes about 120,000 distinct CDR3 sequences, more than 9% of them seen just once. The receptor was isolated from a male donor with early-stage non-small cell lung cancer. The sample here was PBMCs, taken at follow-up.

The CDR3 loop reads CASSVEQGAIGTGELFF. CDR3 nucleotide sequence: TGTGCCAGCAGCGTAGAACAGGGGGCGATCGGCACCGGGGAGCTGTTTTTT. The V call is TRBV9, the J call TRBJ2-2; TRBD1 agrees at 9 bases. The CDR3 contains 17 residues. V shed 0 bases, J shed 4 bases, and the junction held 7 bases outside the gene matches. Per the germline V gene, CDR1 is SGDLS and CDR2 is YYNGEE.